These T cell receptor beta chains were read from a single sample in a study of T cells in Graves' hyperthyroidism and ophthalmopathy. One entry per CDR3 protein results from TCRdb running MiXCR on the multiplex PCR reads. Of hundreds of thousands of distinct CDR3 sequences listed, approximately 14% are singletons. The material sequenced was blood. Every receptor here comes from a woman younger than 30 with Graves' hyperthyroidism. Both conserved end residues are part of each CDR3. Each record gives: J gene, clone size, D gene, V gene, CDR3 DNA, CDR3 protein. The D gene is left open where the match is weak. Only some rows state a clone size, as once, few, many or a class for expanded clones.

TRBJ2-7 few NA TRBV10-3 TGTGCCATCAGTAGAAGGGGGGATCCTACGGTGGAGCAGTACTTC CAISRRGDPTVEQYF
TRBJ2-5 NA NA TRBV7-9 TGTGCCAGCAGCCCGATCGGAGGGGGCGCGGAGACCCAGTACTTC CASSPIGGGAETQYF
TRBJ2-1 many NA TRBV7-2 TGTGCCAGCAGCCAGTCGCGCGGTGGCTCCTACAATGAGCAGTTCTTC CASSQSRGGSYNEQFF
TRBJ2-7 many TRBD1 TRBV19 TGTGCCAGTAGTATGGCGGGACAGGGCTACGAGCAGTACTTC CASSMAGQGYEQYF
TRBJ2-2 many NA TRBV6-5 TGTGCCAGCAGTTACCAGGGGCCGAACACCGGGGAGCTGTTTTTT CASSYQGPNTGELFF
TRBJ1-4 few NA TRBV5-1 TGCGCCAGCAGCTTGGAAGCGGCAGGGGCGAATGAAAAACTGTTTTTT CASSLEAAGANEKLFF
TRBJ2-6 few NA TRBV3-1 TGTGCCAGCAGCCCGAAAGCTCTCCTCTCTGGGGCCAACGTCCTGACTTTC CASSPKALLSGANVLTF
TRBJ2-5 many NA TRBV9 TGTGCCAGCAGCTCCCGAGGCGAGACCCAGTACTTC CASSSRGETQYF
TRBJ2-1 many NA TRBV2 TGTGCCAGGGGAGGGCGGGGGCCGTACAATGAGCAGTTCTTC CARGGRGPYNEQFF
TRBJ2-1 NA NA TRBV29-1 TGCAGCGTTGGCGGAGGGGGGTCCTACAATGAGCAGTTCTTC CSVGGGGSYNEQFF
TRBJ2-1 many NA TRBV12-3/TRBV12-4 TGTGCCAGCAGTTTAAAGCGAGCAAATGAGCAGTTCTTC CASSLKRANEQFF
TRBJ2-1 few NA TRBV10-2 TGCGCCAGCAGTGAGGGGGGCCAACCCTCCTACAATGAGCAGTTCTTC CASSEGGQPSYNEQFF
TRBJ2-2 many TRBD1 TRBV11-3 TGTGCCAGCAGCATACAACAGGGGATTAACGGGGAGCTGTTTTTT CASSIQQGINGELFF
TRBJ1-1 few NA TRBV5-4 TGTGCCAGCAGCTTGATGGTCGGGGGCGGTAGAACTGAAGCTTTCTTT CASSLMVGGGRTEAFF
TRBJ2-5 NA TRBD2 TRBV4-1 TGCGCCAGCAGCCAACGGAGCCTAGCGGGCCTGAAAGAGACCCAGTACTTC CASSQRSLAGLKETQYF
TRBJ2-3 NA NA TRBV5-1 TGCGCCAGCAGCTTGAAAGGCGACGGGGGTACGCAGTATTTT CASSLKGDGGTQYF
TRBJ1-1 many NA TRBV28 TGTGCCAGCAGTTTAATAACAAGGGCAGGGAACACTGAAGCTTTCTTT CASSLITRAGNTEAFF
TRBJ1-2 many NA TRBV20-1 TGCAGTGCTAGGCGCGAGGGATACTATGGCTACACCTTC CSARREGYYGYTF
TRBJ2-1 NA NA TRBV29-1 TGCAGCGCGGACAAAGGAAGCAATGAGCAGTTCTTC CSADKGSNEQFF
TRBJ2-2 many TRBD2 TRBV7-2 TGTGCCAGCAGCTTCATAGCGGGAGGCCGGAACACCGGGGAGCTGTTTTTT CASSFIAGGRNTGELFF
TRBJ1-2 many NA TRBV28 TGTGCCAGCAGTTTAGTCGGCCTAGGAGACGTGGGGCGGGGCTACACCTTC CASSLVGLGDVGRGYTF
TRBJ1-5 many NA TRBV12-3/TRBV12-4 TGTGCCAGCAGCTTAGGGGCCAGCAATCAGCCCCAGCATTTT CASSLGASNQPQHF